This paragraph reports one T cell receptor (beta chain). Its specificity is unknown. This PCR relied on a set of 60 Vbeta primers and 13 Jbeta primers. Some clones are missing from TCRdb's copy, which holds only in-frame ones; the method was immunoSEQ multiplex PCR. The sample lists about 200,000 clones; 75% to 90% were seen once. The CDR3 loop spans 13 amino acids. The V end was cut by 5 bases, the J end by 4 bases, with 12 bases between. Germline values: CDR1 MNHEY, CDR2 SVGAGI. This sample stems from a study of cytomegalovirus exposure and HLA in healthy donors. Notes on the study in general: The study dropped some indistinguishable V segments, TRBV6-2 and TRBV6-3 among them. An observed cluster of highly shared sequence variants was recorded as a likely sequencing artifact.

The material sequenced was PBMCs. The chain uses TRBV6-5 and TRBJ2-7; a weak D match, TRBD2 (6 bases). This clonotype was obtained from a woman aged 45-60 years in good health and CMV-seropositive. CDR3: CASSPRRGYEQYF. As DNA, the CDR3 is TGTGCCAGCAGTCCCCGGCGGGGATACGAGCAGTACTTC.